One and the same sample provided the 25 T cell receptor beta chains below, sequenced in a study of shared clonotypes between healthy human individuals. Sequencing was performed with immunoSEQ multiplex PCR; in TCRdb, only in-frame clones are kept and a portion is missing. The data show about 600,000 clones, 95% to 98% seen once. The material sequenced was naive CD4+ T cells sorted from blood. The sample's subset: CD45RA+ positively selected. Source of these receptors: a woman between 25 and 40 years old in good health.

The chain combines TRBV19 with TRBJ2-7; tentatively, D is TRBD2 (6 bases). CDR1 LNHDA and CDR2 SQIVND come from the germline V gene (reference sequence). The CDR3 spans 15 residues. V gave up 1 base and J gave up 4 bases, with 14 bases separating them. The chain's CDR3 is CASSIAGVSEYEQYF. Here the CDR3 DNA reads TGTGCCAGTAGTATAGCGGGAGTGTCAGAATACGAGCAGTACTTC. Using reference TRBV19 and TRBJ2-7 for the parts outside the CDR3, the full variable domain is DGGITQSPKYLFRKEGQNVTLSCEQNLNHDAMYWYRQDPGQGLRLIYYSQIVNDFQKGDIAEGYSVSREKKESFPLTVTSAQKNPTAFYLCASSIAGVSEYEQYFGPGTRLTVT.

The CDR3 DNA reads as TGTGCCAGTAGTATAGAGGGACTAGCGGGAGTTGCAGATACGCAGTATTTT. Amino acid sequence: CASSIEGLAGVADTQYF. The rearrangement uses TRBV19 and TRBJ2-3; 14 bases are a match to TRBD2. The V gene end was trimmed by 0 bases and the J gene end by 4 bases; junction bases not matched to a gene: 3. The CDR3 runs 17 residues. Germline V gene lookup returns CDR1 LNHDA and CDR2 SQIVND (reference sequence).

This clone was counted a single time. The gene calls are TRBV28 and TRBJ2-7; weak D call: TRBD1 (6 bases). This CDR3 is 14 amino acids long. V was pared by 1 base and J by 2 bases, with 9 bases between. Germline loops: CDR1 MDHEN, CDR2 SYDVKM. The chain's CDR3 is CASSLLTGPYEQYF. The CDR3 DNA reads TGTGCCAGCAGTTTATTAACAGGGCCCTACGAGCAGTACTTC.

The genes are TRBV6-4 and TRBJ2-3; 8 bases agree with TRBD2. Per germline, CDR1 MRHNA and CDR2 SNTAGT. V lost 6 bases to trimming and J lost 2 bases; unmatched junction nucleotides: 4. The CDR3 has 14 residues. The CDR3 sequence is CASSPGGNTDTQYF. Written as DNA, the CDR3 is TGTGCCAGCAGCCCGGGAGGGAACACAGATACGCAGTATTTT.

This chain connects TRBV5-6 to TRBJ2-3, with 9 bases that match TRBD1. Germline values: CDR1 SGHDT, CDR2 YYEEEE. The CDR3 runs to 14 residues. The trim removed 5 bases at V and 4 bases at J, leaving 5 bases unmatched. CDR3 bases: TGTGCCAGCAGATGGACAGGGGCCCCAGATACGCAGTATTTT. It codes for CASRWTGAPDTQYF.

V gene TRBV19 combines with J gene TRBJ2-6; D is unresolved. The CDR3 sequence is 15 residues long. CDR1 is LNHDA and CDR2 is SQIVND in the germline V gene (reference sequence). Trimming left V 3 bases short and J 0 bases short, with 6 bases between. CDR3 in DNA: TGTGCCAGTAGTATCAAGCCCTCTGGGGCCAACGTCCTGACTTTC. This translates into CASSIKPSGANVLTF.

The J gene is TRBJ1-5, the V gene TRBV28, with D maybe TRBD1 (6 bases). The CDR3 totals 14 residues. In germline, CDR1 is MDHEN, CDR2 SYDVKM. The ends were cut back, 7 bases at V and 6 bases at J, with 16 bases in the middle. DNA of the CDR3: TGTGCCAGCACCGCTGGGGGCCGGGGTCAGCCCCAGCATTTT. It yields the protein CASTAGGRGQPQHF.

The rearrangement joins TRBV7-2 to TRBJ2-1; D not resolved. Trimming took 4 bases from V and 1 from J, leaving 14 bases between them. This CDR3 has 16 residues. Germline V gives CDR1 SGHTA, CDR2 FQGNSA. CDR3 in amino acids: CASSSPGFGSYNEQFF. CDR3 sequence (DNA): TGTGCCAGCAGCTCCCCCGGGTTTGGGTCCTACAATGAGCAGTTCTTC. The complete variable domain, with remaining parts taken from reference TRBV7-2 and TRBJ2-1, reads GAGVSQSPSNKVTEKGKDVELRCDPISGHTALYWYRQSLGQGLEFLIYFQGNSAPDKSGLPSDRFSAERTGGSVSTLTIQRTQQEDSAVYLCASSSPGFGSYNEQFFGPGTRLTVL.

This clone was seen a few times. DNA of the CDR3: TGCGCCAGCAGCTTAGACAGGTCAAAGAACACTGAAGCTTTCTTT. This encodes CASSLDRSKNTEAFF. The gene calls are TRBV5-1 and TRBJ1-1, with a possible D match to TRBD1 (6 bases). Germline-derived CDR1 and CDR2 are SGHRS and YFSETQ. The CDR3 has 15 residues. Trimming stripped 2 bases from V and 1 base from J, with 12 bases between.

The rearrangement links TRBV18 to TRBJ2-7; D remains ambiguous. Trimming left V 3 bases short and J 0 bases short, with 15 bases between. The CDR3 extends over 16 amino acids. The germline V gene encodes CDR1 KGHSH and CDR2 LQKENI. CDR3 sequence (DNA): TGTGCCAGCTCACCCAGCGTGTTGGTAAGCTCCTACGAGCAGTACTTC. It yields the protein CASSPSVLVSSYEQYF.

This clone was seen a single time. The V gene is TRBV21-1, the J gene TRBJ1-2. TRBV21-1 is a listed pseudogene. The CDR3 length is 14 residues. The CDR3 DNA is TGTGCCAGCAGCAAAGAGAATGACAACTATGGCTACACCTTC. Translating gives CASSKENDNYGYTF.

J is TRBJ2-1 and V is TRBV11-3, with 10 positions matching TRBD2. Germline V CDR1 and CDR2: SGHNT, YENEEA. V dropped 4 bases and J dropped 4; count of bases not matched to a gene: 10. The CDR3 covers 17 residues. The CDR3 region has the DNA TGTGCCAGCAGCTCCAACAGGGGACTAGCGAAATACAATGAGCAGTTCTTC. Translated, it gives CASSSNRGLAKYNEQFF.

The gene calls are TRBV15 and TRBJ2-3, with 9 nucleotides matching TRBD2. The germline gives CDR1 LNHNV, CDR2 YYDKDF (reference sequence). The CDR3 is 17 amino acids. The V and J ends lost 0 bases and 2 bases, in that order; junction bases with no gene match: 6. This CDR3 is CATSRDLASGITDTQYF. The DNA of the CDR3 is TGTGCCACCAGCAGAGATCTCGCTAGCGGGATCACAGATACGCAGTATTTT. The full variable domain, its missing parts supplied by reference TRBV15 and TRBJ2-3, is DAMVIQNPRYQVTQFGKPVTLSCSQTLNHNVMYWYQQKSSQAPKLLFHYYDKDFNNEADTPDNFQSRRPNTSFCFLDIRSPGLGDTAMYLCATSRDLASGITDTQYFGPGTRLTVL.

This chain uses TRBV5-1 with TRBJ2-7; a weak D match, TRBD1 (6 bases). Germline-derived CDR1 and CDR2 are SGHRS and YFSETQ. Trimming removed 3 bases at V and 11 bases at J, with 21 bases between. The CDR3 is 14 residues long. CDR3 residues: CASSSPYTDSTKYF. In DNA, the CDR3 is TGCGCCAGCAGCTCGCCCTATACGGACAGCACCAAGTACTTC.

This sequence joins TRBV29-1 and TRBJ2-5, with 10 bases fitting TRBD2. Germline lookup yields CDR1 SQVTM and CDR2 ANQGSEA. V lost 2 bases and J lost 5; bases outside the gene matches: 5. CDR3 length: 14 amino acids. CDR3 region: CSVEWASGSETQYF. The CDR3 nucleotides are TGCAGCGTTGAATGGGCTAGCGGGAGTGAGACCCAGTACTTC.

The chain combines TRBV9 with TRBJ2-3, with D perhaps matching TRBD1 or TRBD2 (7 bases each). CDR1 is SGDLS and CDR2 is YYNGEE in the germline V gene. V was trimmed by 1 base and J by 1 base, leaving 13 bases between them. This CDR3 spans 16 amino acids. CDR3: CASSVLPGGGTDTQYF. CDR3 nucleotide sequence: TGTGCCAGCAGCGTACTCCCAGGGGGGGGCACAGATACGCAGTATTTT.

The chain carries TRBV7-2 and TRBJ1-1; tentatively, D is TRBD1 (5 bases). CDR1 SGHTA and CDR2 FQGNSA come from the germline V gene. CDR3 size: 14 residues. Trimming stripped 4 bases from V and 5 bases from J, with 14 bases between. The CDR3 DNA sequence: TGTGCCAGCAGCTCGCTTTGGGGGGGGACTGAAGCTTTCTTT. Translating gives CASSSLWGGTEAFF.

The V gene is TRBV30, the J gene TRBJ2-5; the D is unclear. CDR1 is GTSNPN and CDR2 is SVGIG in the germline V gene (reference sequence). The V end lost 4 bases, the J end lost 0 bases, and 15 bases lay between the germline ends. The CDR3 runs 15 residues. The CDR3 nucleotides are TGTGCCTGGAAAGGCGGCGGCACGTACCAAGAGACCCAGTACTTC. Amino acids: CAWKGGGTYQETQYF.

Written as DNA, the CDR3 is TGTGCCAGCAGTTTACTCAGAGGGGTTGGCTACACCTTC. Residues: CASSLLRGVGYTF. The J gene is TRBJ1-2, the V gene TRBV28; a weak D match, TRBD1 (5 bases). Trimming left V 2 bases short and J 7 bases short, with 11 bases between. CDR1 is MDHEN and CDR2 is SYDVKM in the germline V gene. The CDR3 has 13 residues.

CDR3 protein: CASSQAWSNTGELFF. CDR3 DNA sequence: TGCGCCAGCAGCCAAGCGTGGTCGAACACCGGGGAGCTGTTTTTT. The V gene is TRBV4-1, the J gene TRBJ2-2; D remains unclear. The CDR3 has 15 amino acids. V was shortened by 1 base and J by 0 bases, with 6 bases between the two germline ends. Germline lookup yields CDR1 MGHRA and CDR2 YSYEKL.

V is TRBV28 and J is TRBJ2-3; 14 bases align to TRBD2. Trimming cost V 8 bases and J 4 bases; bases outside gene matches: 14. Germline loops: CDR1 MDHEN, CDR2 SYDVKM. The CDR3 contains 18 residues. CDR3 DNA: TGTGCCAGCTTCAAACCTCGACTAGCGGGAGGGCCATCAGATACGCAGTATTTT. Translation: CASFKPRLAGGPSDTQYF.

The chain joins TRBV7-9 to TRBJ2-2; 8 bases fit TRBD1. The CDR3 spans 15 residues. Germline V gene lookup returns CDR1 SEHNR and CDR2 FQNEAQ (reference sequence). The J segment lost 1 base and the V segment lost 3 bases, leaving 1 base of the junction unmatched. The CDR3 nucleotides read TGTGCCAGCAGCTTCGACAGGGGGAACACCGGGGAGCTGTTTTTT. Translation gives CASSFDRGNTGELFF.

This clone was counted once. CDR3 bases: TGTGCCAGCAGTTTAGGGACTAGGTTGACGGGCTCCTACGAGCAGTACTTC. It translates to CASSLGTRLTGSYEQYF. The chain has TRBV28 and TRBJ2-7; the match to TRBD2 covers 8 bases. CDR1 MDHEN and CDR2 SYDVKM come from the germline V gene. Unmatched junction bases numbered 9, after V lost 2 bases and J lost 0 bases. The CDR3 extends over 17 amino acids.

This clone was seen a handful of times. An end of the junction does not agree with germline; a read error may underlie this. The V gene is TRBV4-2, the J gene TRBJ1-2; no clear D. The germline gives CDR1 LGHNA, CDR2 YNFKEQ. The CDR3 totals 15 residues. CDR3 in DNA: TGTGCCAGCAGCCAAGATCGGACTCTTGGTGGAGGTTATCCCTTC. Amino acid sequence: CASSQDRTLGGGYPF.

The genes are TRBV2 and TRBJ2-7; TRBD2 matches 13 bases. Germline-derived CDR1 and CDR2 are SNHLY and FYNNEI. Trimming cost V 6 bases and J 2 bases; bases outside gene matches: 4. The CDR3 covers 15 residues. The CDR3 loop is CASRLGTSGAYEQYF. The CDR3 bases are TGTGCCAGCAGACTCGGGACTAGCGGGGCCTACGAGCAGTACTTC.